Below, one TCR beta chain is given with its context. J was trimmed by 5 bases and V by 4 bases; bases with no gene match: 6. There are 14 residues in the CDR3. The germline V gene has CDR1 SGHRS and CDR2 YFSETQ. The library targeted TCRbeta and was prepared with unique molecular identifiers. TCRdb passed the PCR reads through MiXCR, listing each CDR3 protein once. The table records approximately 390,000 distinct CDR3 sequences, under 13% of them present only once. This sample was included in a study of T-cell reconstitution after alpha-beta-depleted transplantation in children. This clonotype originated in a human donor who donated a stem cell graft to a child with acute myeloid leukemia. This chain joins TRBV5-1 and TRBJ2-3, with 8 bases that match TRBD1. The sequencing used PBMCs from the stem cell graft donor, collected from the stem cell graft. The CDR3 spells CASSQTTGEDTQYF. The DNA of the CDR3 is TGCGCCAGCAGCCAAACGACAGGGGAAGATACGCAGTATTTT.